Listed here is a single T cell receptor beta chain. Antigen specificity is unknown. Stated treatment: over 15 received Ad26.COV2.S at low or high dose, single or two shots; roughly five received placebo; per-sample allocation not given. Sample collection was performed on day 63 after the first vaccine or placebo injection. It was an adult aged 18-55 years in Boston who was the donor. Expression of Wuhan-strain SARS-CoV-2 spike came from the Ad26 vector that formed the vaccine. Germline V gene data show CDR1 as KGHSH and CDR2 as LQKENI. The CDR3 has 16 amino acids. The V gene lost 0 bases and the J gene lost 4 bases, with 13 bases spanning the gap. These data belong to a study of Ad26.COV2.S vaccination and SARS-CoV-2 variants. The study, taken as a whole, reports: Total T cell responses, in the TCR breadth and depth analyses, may have been underestimated. Participants given vaccine showed non-spike TCR breadth similar to that of placebo recipients.

Data came from immunoSEQ multiplex PCR; TCRdb stores just in-frame clones and leaves some out. The sample lists about 400,000 clones; around 93% were seen once. V usage is TRBV18 and J usage is TRBJ2-1; maybe TRBD1 (6 bases). The clonotype originates from a person aged 18-60 years who received the Ad26.COV2.S COVID-19 vaccine or a placebo. This sample comprised peripheral blood, obtained in a trial of Ad26.COV2.S vaccine versus placebo. CDR3 coding DNA: TGTGCCAGCTCACCACCAACACAGGGACCTTACAATGAGCAGTTCTTC. Amino acids: CASSPPTQGPYNEQFF.